The 10 T cell receptor beta chains below come from one sample, sequenced in a study of blood T cell repertoires in COVID-19. Clones were read by immunoSEQ multiplex PCR, and TCRdb kept only the in-frame ones, dropping some. The sample lists about 260,000 clones, around 84% seen once, with approximately 4% in the top ten. Sequenced: peripheral blood. The receptor set was obtained from a man aged 60 to 69 with acute or convalescent COVID-19.

The chain uses TRBV18 and TRBJ1-2; TRBD1 is a possible D gene (6 bases). The CDR3 consists of 16 residues. CDR1 and CDR2 from the germline V gene are KGHSH and LQKENI. V dropped 3 bases and J dropped 4 bases, with 18 bases sitting between them. CDR3 residues: CASSPISTGPPYGYTF. As DNA, the CDR3 is TGTGCCAGCTCACCCATCTCGACAGGACCCCCCTATGGCTACACCTTC.

The genes are TRBV11-2 and TRBJ1-1, with a possible D match to TRBD1 (5 bases). Germline V lookup: CDR1 SGHAT, CDR2 FQNNGV. The CDR3 has 15 amino acids. Trimming removed 3 bases from V and 1 base from J, with 12 bases in between. CDR3 residues: CASSFRRDRNTEAFF. Here the CDR3 DNA reads TGTGCCAGCAGCTTCAGGAGAGACAGGAACACTGAAGCTTTCTTT.

The chain has TRBV7-9 and TRBJ2-7; 11 bases align to TRBD1. With 3 bases clipped from V and 7 bases from J, the junction kept 5 bases outside the gene matches. The CDR3 sequence is 14 residues long. CDR1 SEHNR and CDR2 FQNEAQ come from the germline V gene (reference sequence). CDR3 protein: CASSFGQGAGEQYF. In DNA, the CDR3 is TGTGCCAGCAGCTTTGGACAGGGGGCAGGTGAGCAGTACTTC.

J is TRBJ2-7 and V is TRBV6-5; D not resolved. Deletions cut 0 bases from V and 0 bases from J, with 12 bases between. This CDR3 contains 16 residues. Germline V gene sequence: CDR1 MNHEY, CDR2 SVGAGI. The CDR3 sequence is CASSYSPRGSSYEQYF. The CDR3 DNA reads TGTGCCAGCAGTTACTCCCCCCGAGGCAGCTCCTACGAGCAGTACTTC.

The chain employs TRBV5-8 and TRBJ1-5; 10 positions match TRBD1. The J segment lost 1 base and the V segment lost 0 bases, leaving 13 bases of the junction unmatched. The germline gives CDR1 SGHTS, CDR2 YDEGEE. The CDR3 runs 20 residues. The CDR3 is CASSLVLGRQGARSNQPQHF. CDR3 coding DNA: TGTGCCAGCAGCTTGGTGTTAGGCAGACAGGGGGCGAGGAGCAATCAGCCCCAGCATTTT.

The chain combines TRBV10-1 with TRBJ2-7; 8 bases map to TRBD1. The germline V gene encodes CDR1 WNHNN and CDR2 SYGVQD (reference sequence). CDR3 length equals 14 residues. The J segment lost 4 bases and the V segment lost 4 bases, leaving 6 bases of the junction unmatched. CDR3 in amino acids: CASSGGQAPYEQYF. The CDR3 DNA sequence: TGCGCCAGCAGTGGGGGACAGGCCCCTTACGAGCAGTACTTC.

The J gene is TRBJ2-7, the V gene TRBV11-2, with D unresolved. Germline CDR1 SGHAT, CDR2 FQNNGV. Trimming took off 0 bases at V and 1 base at J, with 7 bases between the two ends. The CDR3 spans 14 residues. The CDR3 protein is CASSLDGFSYEQYF. The CDR3 coding sequence is TGTGCCAGCAGCTTAGACGGGTTTTCCTACGAGCAGTACTTC.

The CDR3 spells CASRGGTEAFF. CDR3 DNA sequence: TGTGCCAGCAGAGGGGGCACTGAAGCTTTCTTT. The V and J genes are TRBV6-5 and TRBJ1-1; TRBD1 might be the D (6 bases). The CDR3 sequence is 11 residues long. V lost 6 bases, J lost 4 bases, and 6 bases lay in between. From germline, CDR1 is MNHEY and CDR2 SVGAGI.

The chain recombines TRBV30 with TRBJ2-3, with 7 positions matching TRBD2. The CDR3 totals 14 residues. V shed 7 bases, J shed 0 bases, and the junction held 7 bases outside the gene matches. Germline values: CDR1 GTSNPN, CDR2 SVGIG (reference sequence). In DNA form, the CDR3 reads TGTGCCTTCACGGGACTATCTAGCACAGATACGCAGTATTTT. Its protein is CAFTGLSSTDTQYF.

V usage is TRBV7-9 and J usage is TRBJ2-1; 7 bases agree with TRBD2. V shed 1 base, J shed 1 base, and the junction held 4 bases outside the gene matches. The CDR3 is 16 amino acids. CDR1 is SEHNR, CDR2 FQNEAQ, per germline (reference sequence). CDR3 protein: CASSLGAGLSYNEQFF. In DNA, the CDR3 is TGTGCCAGCAGCTTAGGAGCGGGACTTTCCTACAATGAGCAGTTCTTC. Full variable domain (remainder filled in from reference TRBV7-9 and TRBJ2-1): DTGVSQNPRHKITKRGQNVTFRCDPISEHNRLYWYRQTLGQGPEFLTYFQNEAQLEKSRLLSDRFSAERPKGSFSTLEIQRTEQGDSAMYLCASSLGAGLSYNEQFFGPGTRLTVL.